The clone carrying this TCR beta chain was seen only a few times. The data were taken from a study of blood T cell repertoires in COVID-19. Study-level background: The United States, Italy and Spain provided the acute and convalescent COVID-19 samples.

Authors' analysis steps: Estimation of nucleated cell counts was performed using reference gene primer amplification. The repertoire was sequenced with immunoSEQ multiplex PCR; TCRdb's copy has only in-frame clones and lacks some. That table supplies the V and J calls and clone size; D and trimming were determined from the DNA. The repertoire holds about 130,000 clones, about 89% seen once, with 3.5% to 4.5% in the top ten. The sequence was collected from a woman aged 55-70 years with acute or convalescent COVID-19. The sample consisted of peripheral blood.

CDR3 DNA: TGTGCCACGACTAGCGGGAGTACAGATGAGCAGTTCTTC. It is translated as CATTSGSTDEQFF. This chain connects TRBV15 to TRBJ2-1; 12 bases fit TRBD2. The V gene's germline CDR1 is LNHNV and CDR2 YYDKDF (reference sequence). The junction had 5 bases not matched to a gene; V was cut back by 9 bases and J by 8 bases. The CDR3 runs 13 residues.